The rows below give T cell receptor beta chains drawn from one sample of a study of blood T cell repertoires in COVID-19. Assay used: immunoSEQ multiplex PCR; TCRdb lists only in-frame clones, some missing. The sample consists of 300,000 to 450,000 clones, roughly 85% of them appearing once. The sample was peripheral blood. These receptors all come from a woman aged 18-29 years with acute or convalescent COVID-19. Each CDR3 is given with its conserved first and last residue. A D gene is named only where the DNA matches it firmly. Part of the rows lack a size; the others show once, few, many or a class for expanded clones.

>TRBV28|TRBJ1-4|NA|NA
TGTGCCAGCAGTTTGGTAGGCGGGGAAAAACTGTTTTTT
CASSLVGGEKLFF
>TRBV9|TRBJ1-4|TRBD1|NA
TGTGCCAGCAGCGGTGGGGGACAGGGCCATGAAAAACTGTTTTTT
CASSGGGQGHEKLFF
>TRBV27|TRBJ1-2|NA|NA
TGTGCCAGCAGTTTAGGGGGGGTGGGGTATGGCTACACCTTC
CASSLGGVGYGYTF
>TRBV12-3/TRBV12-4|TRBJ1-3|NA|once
TGTGCCAGCAGCCTCGAGTACACCATATATTTT
CASSLEYTIYF
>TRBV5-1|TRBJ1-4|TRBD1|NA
TGCGCCAGCAGCTTGGTCGGGACAGGGGATGAAAAACTGTTTTTT
CASSLVGTGDEKLFF
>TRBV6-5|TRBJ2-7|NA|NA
TGTGCCAGCATGGAGTGGGCAGGGGGGAACGAGCAGTACTTC
CASMEWAGGNEQYF
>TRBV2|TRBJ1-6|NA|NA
TGTGCCAGCAGTGACCTTTCGTACACCCTCCACTTT
CASSDLSYTLHF
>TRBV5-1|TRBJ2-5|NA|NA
TGCGCCAGCAGCACACTACGGATGGAAGAGACCCAGTACTTC
CASSTLRMEETQYF
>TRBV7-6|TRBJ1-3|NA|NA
TGTGCCAGCAGCTTATACGGTCGCCCGCGCTCTGGAAACACCATATATTTT
CASSLYGRPRSGNTIYF
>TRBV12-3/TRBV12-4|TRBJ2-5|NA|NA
TGTGCCAGCAGTTTATGGGGAGGAGAGACCCAGTACTTC
CASSLWGGETQYF
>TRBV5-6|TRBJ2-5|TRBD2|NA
TGTGCCAGCAGCTCGGTGACTAGCGGGGAGACCCAGTACTTC
CASSSVTSGETQYF
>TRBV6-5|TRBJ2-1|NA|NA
TGTGCCAGCAGGGCCGACAGGAGCTCCTACAATGAGCAGTTCTTC
CASRADRSSYNEQFF
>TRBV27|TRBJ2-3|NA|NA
TGTGCCAGCAGCCGACAGGAGGTGGACACAGATACGCAGTATTTT
CASSRQEVDTDTQYF
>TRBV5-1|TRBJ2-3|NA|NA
TGCGCCAGCAGCTCCGGGGAGGCCGGGGGCACAGATACGCAGTATTTT
CASSSGEAGGTDTQYF
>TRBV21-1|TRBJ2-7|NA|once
TGTGCCAGCAGCAAAGGAGGATTCATAGTAGCCTACGAGCAGTACTTC
CASSKGGFIVAYEQYF
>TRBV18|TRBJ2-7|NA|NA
TGTGCCAGCTCATCTGTAGGCCCAGGGCCCTACGAGCAGTACTTC
CASSSVGPGPYEQYF
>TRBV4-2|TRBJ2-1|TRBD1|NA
TGTGCCAGCAGCCAAGATATGGACAGGGGGAACTACAATGAGCAGTTCTTC
CASSQDMDRGNYNEQFF
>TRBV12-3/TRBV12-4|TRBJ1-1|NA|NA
TGTGCCAGCAGTTCGGGTACTGAAGCTTTCTTT
CASSSGTEAFF
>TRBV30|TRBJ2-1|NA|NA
TGTGCCTGGAAGGGGACACCTTACAATGAGCAGTTCTTC
CAWKGTPYNEQFF
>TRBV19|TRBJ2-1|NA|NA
TGTGCCAGTAGTACCCCGGAGGGAGTAACCTACAATGAGCAGTTCTTC
CASSTPEGVTYNEQFF
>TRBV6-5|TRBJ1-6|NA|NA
TGTGCCAGCACCTCAGGCGGGGCGAGTTCACCCCTCCACTTT
CASTSGGASSPLHF
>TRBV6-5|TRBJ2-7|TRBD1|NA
TGTGCCAGCAGTTACTCGCCAGGGACAGCTTACGAGCAGTACTTC
CASSYSPGTAYEQYF
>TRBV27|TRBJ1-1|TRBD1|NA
TGTGCCAGCAGTTGGGGACAGGATACTGAAGCTTTCTTT
CASSWGQDTEAFF
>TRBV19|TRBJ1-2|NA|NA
TGTGCCAGTAGTTTTCGAGGTCTGAGGTATGGCTACACCTTC
CASSFRGLRYGYTF
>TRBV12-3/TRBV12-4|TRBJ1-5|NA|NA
TGTGCCAGCAACCCGGGAAAACAACAGCCCCAGCATTTT
CASNPGKQQPQHF
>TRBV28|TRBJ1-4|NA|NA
TGTGCCACCCATGGAGATAATCTGTTTTTT
CATHGDNLFF
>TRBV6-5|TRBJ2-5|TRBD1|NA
TGTGCCAGCAGGCCGACAGGGGGCGGGAAGACCCAGTACTTC
CASRPTGGGKTQYF
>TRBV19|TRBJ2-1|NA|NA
TGTGCCAGTAAACAGGACATACCCTACAATGAGCAGTTCTTC
CASKQDIPYNEQFF
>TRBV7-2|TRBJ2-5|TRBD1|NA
TGTGCCAGCAGCGGATTCCGGGACAGGGTTTCGGAGACCCAGTACTTC
CASSGFRDRVSETQYF
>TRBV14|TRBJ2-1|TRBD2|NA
TGTGCCAGCAGCCCTCCCGGGACTAGGTACAATGAGCAGTTCTTC
CASSPPGTRYNEQFF
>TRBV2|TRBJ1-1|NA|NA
TGTGCCAGCAGCATCAATCCGGCTAGGGGTCGGAACACTGAAGCTTTCTTT
CASSINPARGRNTEAFF
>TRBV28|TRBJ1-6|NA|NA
TGTGCCAGCACCGCGGGGCAGGTTAATTCACCCCTCCACTTT
CASTAGQVNSPLHF
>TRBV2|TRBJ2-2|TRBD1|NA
TGTGCCAGCAGACAGGGGGCCGGGGCCGGGGAGCTGTTTTTT
CASRQGAGAGELFF
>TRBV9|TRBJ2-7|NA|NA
TGTGCCAGCAGCGTAGGTCCAGGCGCCACCTACGAGCAGTACTTC
CASSVGPGATYEQYF
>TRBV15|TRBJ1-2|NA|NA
TGTGCCACCAGCAGAGATTTGAGGACAGACTATCCGCCCTATGGCTACACCTTC
CATSRDLRTDYPPYGYTF
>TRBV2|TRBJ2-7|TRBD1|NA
TGTGCCACCCGACCGGGACAGGGGGCTACCTACGAGCAGTACTTC
CATRPGQGATYEQYF
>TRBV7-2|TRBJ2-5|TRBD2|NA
TGTGCCAGCAGCTTCCAGCGGGGAATGCAAGAGACCCAGTACTTC
CASSFQRGMQETQYF
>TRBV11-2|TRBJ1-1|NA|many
TGTGCCAGCAGCTTATCGCGATCCATGAACACTGAAGCTTTCTTT
CASSLSRSMNTEAFF
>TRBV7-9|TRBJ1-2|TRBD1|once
TGTGCCAGCAGCAAAGAATTGACAGGGTTGAACTATGGCTACACCTTC
CASSKELTGLNYGYTF
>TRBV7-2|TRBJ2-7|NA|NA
TGTGCCAGCAGCTTAGAAGGGGGAGGGAAGACCTACGAGCAGTACTTC
CASSLEGGGKTYEQYF
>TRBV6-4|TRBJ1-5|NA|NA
TGTGCCAGCAGTGACTCGAGTCAGCCCCAGCATTTT
CASSDSSQPQHF
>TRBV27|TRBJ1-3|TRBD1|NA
TGTGCCAGCAGTTCCCGACAGGGGGCGCGAGGAAACACCATATATTTT
CASSSRQGARGNTIYF
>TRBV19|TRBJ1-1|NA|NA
TGTGCCAGTAGCAGGGATTTCGGCACTGAAGCTTTCTTT
CASSRDFGTEAFF
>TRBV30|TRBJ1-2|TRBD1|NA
TGTGCCTGGAGTGTCTCTCCTCCGGGACAGGGAAACTATGGCTACACCTTC
CAWSVSPPGQGNYGYTF
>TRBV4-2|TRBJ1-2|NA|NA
TGTGCCAGCAGTCCGAACCGGGACTCTGGCTACACCTTC
CASSPNRDSGYTF
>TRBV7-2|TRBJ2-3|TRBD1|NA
TGTGCCAGCAGCGAAGGCAGGGGGCTGGGGGCCACAGATACGCAGTATTTT
CASSEGRGLGATDTQYF
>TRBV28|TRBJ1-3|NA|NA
TGTGCCAGCAGTTTGCAAAGCGTTGGAAACACCATATATTTT
CASSLQSVGNTIYF
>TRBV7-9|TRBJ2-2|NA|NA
TGTGCCAGCAGCTCTAAACGGGAGAACACCGGGGAGCTGTTTTTT
CASSSKRENTGELFF
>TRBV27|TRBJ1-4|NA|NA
TGTGCCAGCAGTGAGAGTTTTGCAACTAATGAAAAACTGTTTTTT
CASSESFATNEKLFF
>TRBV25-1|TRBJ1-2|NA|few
TGTGCCAGCAGTGAATATACAGCTAACTATGGCTACACCTTC
CASSEYTANYGYTF
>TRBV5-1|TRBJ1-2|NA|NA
TGCGCCAGCAGCCCCCTGACAGCTAACTATGGCTACACCTTC
CASSPLTANYGYTF
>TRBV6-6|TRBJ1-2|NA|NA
TGTGCCAGCAGTTATGACAGAAACCTTTATGGCTACACCTTC
CASSYDRNLYGYTF
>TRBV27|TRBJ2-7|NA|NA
TGTGCCAGCAGTTTATACAGGGACGGCTACGAGCAGTACTTC
CASSLYRDGYEQYF
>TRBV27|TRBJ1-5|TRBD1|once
TGTGCCAGCAGTTTACGACAGGGGGGGCAGCCCCAGCATTTT
CASSLRQGGQPQHF
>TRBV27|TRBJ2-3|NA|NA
TGTGCCAGCAGTTTAGCGGCTTCTTCCACAGATACGCAGTATTTT
CASSLAASSTDTQYF
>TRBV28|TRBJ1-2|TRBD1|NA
TGTGCCAGCACACATGGACAGGGGGCCCGAGGTTCACGTTATGGCTACACCTTC
CASTHGQGARGSRYGYTF
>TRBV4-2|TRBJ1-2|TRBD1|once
TGTGCCAGCAGCCCGGGGACAGCGCAGAACTATGGCTACACCTTC
CASSPGTAQNYGYTF
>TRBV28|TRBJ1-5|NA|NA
TGTGCCAGCAGACAGGGCAATCAGCCCCAGCATTTT
CASRQGNQPQHF
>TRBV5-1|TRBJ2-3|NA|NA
TGCGCCAGCAGCCGGACAGCGACAGATACGCAGTATTTT
CASSRTATDTQYF